This T cell receptor (beta chain) came from a study of cytomegalovirus exposure and HLA in healthy donors. This clone showed up just a few times. Its antigen is undetermined. With 60 Vbeta and 13 Jbeta primers, the PCR was carried out. The repertoire was sequenced with immunoSEQ multiplex PCR; TCRdb's copy has only in-frame clones and lacks some. In the table there are 150,000 to 200,000 clones, less than 80% of which are singletons. This CDR3 comprises 21 residues. Unmatched junction bases numbered 18, after V lost 1 base and J lost 0 bases. Germline CDR1 is PRHDT and CDR2 is FYEKMQ (reference sequence). Study results and caveats: It was reported that the classifier diagnosed cytomegalovirus status with high specificity and sensitivity in both the original and validation cohorts.

Sample: PBMCs. This TCR came from a man aged 35 to 55 in good health and CMV-seronegative. The chain employs TRBV13 and TRBJ1-1; 9 bases are a match to TRBD1. The CDR3 protein is CASSLASYTGGLGRLNTEAFF. CDR3 sequence (DNA): TGTGCCAGCAGCTTAGCCTCCTATACAGGGGGCTTGGGGCGACTGAACACTGAAGCTTTCTTT.